Listed here are 5 T cell receptor beta chains from one sample, sequenced in a study of response to subunit inactivated influenza vaccine. TCRdb reanalysed the RT-PCR reads using MiXCR and keeps one entry per CDR3 protein. There are 450,000 to 600,000 distinct CDR3 sequences in the sample; 7.6% occur only once, and over 10% lies in the top ten. The sample was PBMCs from blood, taken less than 30 months after vaccination. Every receptor here comes from a man between 50 and 70 years old who received an inactivated influenza vaccine.

This clonotype was seen a handful of times. V usage is TRBV10-3 and J usage is TRBJ1-5; D unresolved. This CDR3 has 15 amino acids. Trimming removed 6 bases from V and 0 bases from J, with 12 bases in between. Germline-derived CDR1 and CDR2 are ENHRY and SYGVKD. The CDR3 loop is CAIRRGPDSNQPQHF. DNA of the CDR3: TGTGCCATCAGAAGAGGGCCGGATAGCAATCAGCCCCAGCATTTT.

This rearrangement joins TRBV4-2 to TRBJ2-7, with D maybe TRBD2 (5 bases). From germline, CDR1 is LGHNA and CDR2 YNFKEQ. CDR3 length: 15 residues. Trimming removed 1 base at V and 2 bases at J, with 12 bases between. In nucleotides, the CDR3 is TGTGCCAGCAGCCAAGTTGAGGGCCAGACCTACGAGCAGTACTTC. This sequence encodes CASSQVEGQTYEQYF.

This clonotype was seen repeatedly, ten times or more. The chain carries TRBV20-1 and TRBJ2-5; tentative D call: TRBD1 (5 bases). The V end was cut by 0 bases, the J end by 4 bases, with 15 bases between. The CDR3 consists of 15 residues. The V gene's germline CDR1 is DFQATT and CDR2 SNEGSKA (reference sequence). The CDR3 DNA follows: TGCAGTGCTAGAGATTCAATAAGGGGCAGAGAGACCCAGTACTTC. Translating it yields CSARDSIRGRETQYF.

To note about this clonotype: A single base separates this from a much larger clone, so it may be a read error. Likely a read error: the CDR3 ends without its conserved phenylalanine or tryptophan. The chain joins TRBV5-6 to TRBJ2-7, with TRBD1 matching over 11 bases. V shed 4 bases, J shed 2 bases, and the junction held 2 bases outside the gene matches. From germline, CDR1 is SGHDT and CDR2 YYEEEE. CDR3 length: 14 residues. The CDR3 DNA reads as TGTGCCAGCAGCGTGGGACAGGGGGCCTACGAGCAGTACCTC. Translated, it gives CASSVGQGAYEQYL.

The chain joins TRBV7-9 to TRBJ2-7; D uncertain. The germline V and J ends were trimmed by 3 bases and 3 bases, with 15 bases remaining between them. The CDR3 spans 15 residues. Germline V CDR1 and CDR2: SEHNR, FQNEAQ (reference sequence). The DNA of the CDR3 is TGTGCCAGCAGCTTTTTATCCGCTCGCAACTACGAGCAGTACTTC. Its protein product is CASSFLSARNYEQYF.